The 15 T cell receptor beta chains reported below all come from one sample, sequenced in a study of PD-1 blockade in classical Hodgkin lymphoma. This table comes from immunoSEQ multiplex PCR, and its TCRdb copy is limited to in-frame clones, with some not included. The sample contains around 31,000 clones, over 75% of which appear only once. Time point given: cycle 4 day 1 (C4D1), after 6 weeks of nivolumab. Each patient relapsed following autologous stem cell transplantation, and prior brentuximab vedotin exposure differed. Sequencing used peripheral blood mononuclear cells (PBMCs), obtained before the fourth cycle of nivolumab. The source is a human donor with classical Hodgkin lymphoma.

Comment on this clone: The same CDR3 arises from other DNA sequences in this sample as well. This sequence joins TRBV5-6 and TRBJ2-7; D perhaps matches TRBD2 (5 bases). Per the germline V gene, CDR1 is SGHDT and CDR2 is YYEEEE. Between the trimmed V and J ends, which lost 0 bases and 7 bases, there was a span of 8 bases. The CDR3 has 12 amino acids. The CDR3 DNA sequence: TGTGCCAGCAGCTTGGGCGGGCGGGAGCAGTACTTC. Translation: CASSLGGREQYF.

V is TRBV20-1 and J is TRBJ1-2, with 7 bases identical to TRBD1. CDR3 length: 11 amino acids. The V gene end was trimmed by 7 bases and the J gene end by 5 bases; junction bases not matched to a gene: 4. Germline-derived CDR1 and CDR2 are DFQATT and SNEGSKA (reference sequence). The CDR3 region has the DNA TGCAGTGGGGAGGGGGCTTATGGCTACACCTTC. It codes for CSGEGAYGYTF.

This chain uses TRBV9 with TRBJ1-2, with 9 nucleotides matching TRBD1. J gave up 6 bases and V 0 bases, and 6 bases lay outside the gene matches. The CDR3 is 15 amino acids. Germline assignment: CDR1 SGDLS and CDR2 YYNGEE. The CDR3 DNA sequence: TGTGCCAGCAGCGTAGACACAGGGGGCGCGGATGGCTACACCTTC. It specifies CASSVDTGGADGYTF.

This chain joins TRBV18 and TRBJ2-7; TRBD1 matches at 9 bases. J was trimmed by 2 bases and V by 6 bases; bases with no gene match: 8. CDR3 length: 15 residues. The germline V gene encodes CDR1 KGHSH and CDR2 LQKENI. The DNA of the CDR3 is TGTGCCAGCTCCGAGTGGGGACAGGGTGCCTACGAGCAGTACTTC. Protein sequence: CASSEWGQGAYEQYF. The full variable domain, its missing parts supplied by reference TRBV18 and TRBJ2-7, is NAGVMQNPRHLVRRRGQEARLRCSPMKGHSHVYWYRQLPEEGLKFMVYLQKENIIDESGMPKERFSAEFPKEGPSILRIQQVVRGDSAAYFCASSEWGQGAYEQYFGPGTRLTVT.

J is TRBJ2-2 and V is TRBV10-1, with D possibly TRBD2 on 5 matching bases. The CDR3 contains 14 residues. Trimming stripped 0 bases from V and 3 bases from J, with 5 bases between. Germline V gives CDR1 WNHNN, CDR2 SYGVQD (reference sequence). The CDR3 sequence is CASSESGDTGELFF. As DNA, the CDR3 is TGCGCCAGCAGTGAGTCCGGGGACACCGGGGAGCTGTTTTTT.

The rearrangement links TRBV10-2 to TRBJ2-1; D could derive from TRBD1 or TRBD2 (6 bases each). Germline-derived CDR1 and CDR2 are WSHSY and SAAADI. Trimming pared 7 bases from V and 2 bases from J, leaving 18 bases between. The CDR3 runs 16 residues. CDR3 bases: TGCGCCAGCACCCACTGGGGGCGGGGAACCTACAATGAGCAGTTCTTC. Protein: CASTHWGRGTYNEQFF.

The chain employs TRBV7-2 and TRBJ2-7, with 10 bases fitting TRBD2. V shed 5 bases, J shed 0 bases, and the junction held 4 bases outside the gene matches. Germline V CDR1 and CDR2: SGHTA, FQGNSA. The CDR3 loop spans 15 amino acids. The CDR3 bases are TGTGCCAGCAGCCGGGGACTAGCGACCTCCTACGAGCAGTACTTC. It codes for CASSRGLATSYEQYF.

To note about this clone: At one end, the junction sequence differs from germline, possibly due to a read error. This chain joins TRBV7-7 and TRBJ2-2; tentatively, D is TRBD2 (6 bases). The CDR3 consists of 16 residues. Germline-derived CDR1 and CDR2 are SSHAT and FNYEAQ (reference sequence). Here the CDR3 DNA reads TGTGCTAGCAGCCCAGGGACTGGGGGGTACACCGGGGAGCTGTTTTTT. This sequence encodes CASSPGTGGYTGELFF.

The chain couples TRBV9 to TRBJ2-1; 14 nucleotides match TRBD2. V lost 2 bases, J lost 0 bases, and 13 bases stayed unmatched. CDR1 and CDR2 from the germline V gene are SGDLS and YYNGEE. The CDR3 is 21 residues long. This chain's CDR3 is CASSVPTGLAGEQSSYNEQFF. The CDR3 nucleotides read TGTGCCAGCAGCGTTCCAACGGGACTAGCGGGGGAACAAAGCTCCTACAATGAGCAGTTCTTC. The complete variable domain, with remaining parts taken from reference TRBV9 and TRBJ2-1, reads DSGVTQTPKHLITATGQRVTLRCSPRSGDLSVYWYQQSLDQGLQFLIQYYNGEERAKGNILERFSAQQFPDLHSELNLSSLELGDSALYFCASSVPTGLAGEQSSYNEQFFGPGTRLTVL.

Relative to its sample, this clone is medium-sized. The chain joins TRBV27 to TRBJ1-2, with TRBD1 identical over 7 bases. CDR3 length equals 15 residues. The V segment lost 8 bases and the J segment 7 bases; nucleotides outside the gene matches: 16. CDR1 and CDR2 (germline): MNHEY, SMNVEV (reference sequence). The CDR3 protein is CASAPGQWETGGYTF. CDR3 DNA: TGTGCCAGCGCCCCGGGACAGTGGGAGACGGGTGGCTACACCTTC.

The rearrangement joins TRBV5-1 to TRBJ1-2, with D possibly TRBD1 on 5 matching bases. Per the germline V gene, CDR1 is SGHRS and CDR2 is YFSETQ. The length of the CDR3 is 14 residues. V lost 0 bases, J lost 4 bases, and 10 bases lay in between. DNA for the CDR3: TGCGCCAGCAGCTTGGACGGGGGTGCCTATGGCTACACCTTC. Translation: CASSLDGGAYGYTF.

This chain uses TRBV28 with TRBJ2-6, with D uncertain. This CDR3 comprises 16 residues. Looked up from germline, CDR1 is MDHEN and CDR2 is SYDVKM. The ends were cut back, 7 bases at V and 0 bases at J, with 13 bases in the middle. The CDR3 loop reads CASTRTLSSGANVLTF. CDR3 sequence (DNA): TGTGCCAGCACTAGGACGTTAAGCTCTGGGGCCAACGTCCTGACTTTC. The whole variable domain, filled in from reference TRBV28 and TRBJ2-6, reads DVKVTQSSRYLVKRTGEKVFLECVQDMDHENMFWYRQDPGLGLRLIYFSYDVKMKEKGDIPEGYSVSREKKERFSLILESASTNQTSMYLCASTRTLSSGANVLTFGAGSRLTVL.

This clone was seen a few times. The J gene is TRBJ1-5, the V gene TRBV4-3; the match to TRBD1 covers 8 bases. V lost 0 bases to trimming and J lost 6 bases; unmatched junction nucleotides: 4. CDR1 LGHNA and CDR2 YSLEER come from the germline V gene. The CDR3 totals 15 residues. DNA of the CDR3: TGCGCCAGCAGCCAAGATAGGACAGGGAGTCAGCCCCAGCATTTT. Translation: CASSQDRTGSQPQHF.

V and J are TRBV11-3 and TRBJ2-1, with 8 bases that match TRBD2. Trimming took 1 base from V and 12 from J; bases not matched to a gene: 11. The CDR3 consists of 15 residues. Germline V gene lookup returns CDR1 SGHNT and CDR2 YENEEA. In DNA form, the CDR3 reads TGTGCCAGCAGCTTAGTCGGGCTAGCGGGCCGGCGGCAGTTCTTC. It codes for CASSLVGLAGRRQFF. Looking up the rest from reference TRBV11-3 and TRBJ2-1 gives the full variable domain: EAGVVQSPRYKIIEKKQPVAFWCNPISGHNTLYWYLQNLGQGPELLIRYENEEAVDDSQLPKDRFSAERLKGVDSTLKIQPAELGDSAVYLCASSLVGLAGRRQFFGPGTRLTVL.

This chain uses TRBV6-6 with TRBJ1-5, with 7 bases identical to TRBD1. CDR1 and CDR2 (germline): MNHNY, SVGAGI (reference sequence). The V segment lost 4 bases and the J segment 5 bases; nucleotides outside the gene matches: 11. The CDR3 has 16 amino acids. The CDR3 region is CASSSTGRDSDQPQHF. The CDR3 bases are TGTGCCAGCAGTTCTACGGGTCGGGACAGTGATCAGCCCCAGCATTTT.